The next 22 T cell receptor beta chains were all read from a single sample in a study of early T cells in non-severe SARS-CoV-2 infection. TCRdb re-derived calls from the 5' RACE reads in MiXCR, one entry per CDR3 protein. This table has roughly 120,000 distinct CDR3 sequences, 10% to 15% appearing once. Here the sequenced sample was whole blood, taken at baseline. These receptors were collected from an adult who was a healthcare worker with PCR-confirmed SARS-CoV-2 infection or an uninfected control (not recorded which).

This clonotype was observed a handful of times. The chain has TRBV10-3 and TRBJ2-7; weak D call: TRBD1 (6 bases). The V end was cut by 6 bases, the J end by 0 bases, with 15 bases between. Germline values: CDR1 ENHRY, CDR2 SYGVKD. This CDR3 has 15 amino acids. CDR3 coding DNA: TGTGCCATCAGCCGAACTAGGGGGACCTCCTACGAGCAGTACTTC. Translated: CAISRTRGTSYEQYF.

V is TRBV20-1 and J is TRBJ2-7; D is possibly TRBD2 (6 bases). CDR3 length: 14 residues. V lost 7 bases and J 7 bases, leaving 23 bases between the germline ends. Germline CDR1 DFQATT, CDR2 SNEGSKA (reference sequence). In nucleotides, the CDR3 is TGCAGTGGCTCGGACGTGAATTCAGGAGGGGAGCAGTACTTC. It specifies CSGSDVNSGGEQYF.

This clonotype was recorded at least ten times. This CDR3 is CASIRTGGSAGELFF. Here the CDR3 DNA reads TGTGCCAGCATCCGGACAGGGGGCAGCGCCGGGGAGCTGTTTTTT. The chain joins TRBV3-1 to TRBJ2-2; TRBD1 agrees at 11 bases. CDR1 and CDR2 from the germline V gene are LGHDT and YNNKEL (reference sequence). This CDR3 has 15 amino acids. V lost 7 bases and J lost 6; bases outside the gene matches: 7.

V gene TRBV4-2 combines with J gene TRBJ1-1; D not resolved. V lost 0 bases, J lost 4 bases, and 12 bases lay in between. Per the germline V gene, CDR1 is LGHNA and CDR2 is YNFKEQ. CDR3 length: 15 residues. The CDR3 coding sequence is TGTGCCAGCAGCCAAGAGAGAACCCTAAGCACTGAAGCTTTCTTT. Protein: CASSQERTLSTEAFF.

A few counts support this clonotype. The chain has TRBV6-1 and TRBJ2-1; 12 bases are shared with TRBD2. V was clipped by 1 base and J by 10 bases; unmatched bases: 8. Looked up from germline, CDR1 is MNHNS and CDR2 is SASEGT. The length of the CDR3 is 16 residues. CDR3 region: CASSEDGLAGSVEQFF. The CDR3 nucleotides are TGTGCCAGCAGTGAAGATGGACTAGCGGGGTCGGTAGAGCAGTTCTTC.

This clonotype was counted only a few times. The chain links TRBV9 to TRBJ2-7, with D uncertain. The germline V and J ends were trimmed by 4 bases and 3 bases, with 17 bases remaining between them. The germline gives CDR1 SGDLS, CDR2 YYNGEE. This CDR3 comprises 15 residues. CDR3 DNA: TGTGCCAGCAGCATATACCCAACGTCTTACTACGAGCAGTACTTC. Its protein product is CASSIYPTSYYEQYF.

The chain has TRBV5-1 and TRBJ2-1; D is ambiguous. The V gene lost 4 bases and the J gene lost 15 bases, with 20 bases spanning the gap. Germline V gene sequence: CDR1 SGHRS, CDR2 YFSETQ. The CDR3 has 13 residues. The CDR3 nucleotides are TGCGCCAGCAGCCAAGACTCACAATTCCCACTGTTCTTC. This translates into CASSQDSQFPLFF. The full variable domain, in which reference TRBV5-1 and TRBJ2-1 provide the parts outside the CDR3, is KAGVTQTPRYLIKTRGQQVTLSCSPISGHRSVSWYQQTPGQGLQFLFEYFSETQRNKGNFPGRFSGRQFSNSRSEMNVSTLELGDSALYLCASSQDSQFPLFFGPGTRLTVL.

This clonotype showed up just once. The rearrangement uses TRBV20-1 and TRBJ2-1, with TRBD2 matching 9 bases. In germline, CDR1 is DFQATT, CDR2 SNEGSKA (reference sequence). With 5 bases clipped from V and 0 bases from J, the junction kept 11 bases outside the gene matches. This CDR3 region has 17 residues. The CDR3 DNA reads TGCAGTGCTCTGGGGGGACTAGCCGCTAGCTCCTACAATGAGCAGTTCTTC. Translation: CSALGGLAASSYNEQFF.

On this clonotype itself: A much larger clone lies a single base off, so this may be a read error. CDR3 in DNA: TGTGCCATCCCGGCAGGGTACAATGAGCAGTTCTTC. Protein: CAIPAGYNEQFF. This rearrangement joins TRBV6-1 to TRBJ2-1; D possibly corresponds to TRBD1 (5 bases). This CDR3 is built from 12 residues. V was pared by 10 bases and J by 4 bases, with 11 bases between. Germline CDR1 MNHNS, CDR2 SASEGT.

The chain couples TRBV29-1 to TRBJ1-2; D possibly corresponds to TRBD1 (6 bases). Trimming stripped 7 bases from V and 8 bases from J, with 14 bases between. The CDR3 runs to 11 residues. The germline V gene encodes CDR1 SQVTM and CDR2 ANQGSEA. CDR3 in DNA: TGCAGCGCCGGAGGGGGGGACGGCTACACCTTC. It translates to CSAGGGDGYTF.

This chain connects TRBV2 to TRBJ2-2, with D perhaps matching TRBD2 (7 bases). The CDR3 runs 17 residues. In germline, CDR1 is SNHLY, CDR2 FYNNEI. The V and J ends lost 6 bases and 4 bases respectively, with 21 bases between them. The CDR3 sequence: CASRSLRGGAGTGELFF. The DNA of the CDR3 is TGTGCCAGCAGAAGCCTGAGGGGGGGCGCGGGCACCGGGGAGCTGTTTTTT.

Turning to this clonotype: The junction does not match germline at one end; this may be a read error. The CDR3 coding sequence is TGCGCCAGCAGCCAAGACAGGGGATCCGGGAATGATCAGTTCTTC. Translated: CASSQDRGSGNDQFF. The chain employs TRBV4-1 and TRBJ2-1; a weak D match, TRBD1 (6 bases). CDR3 length: 15 amino acids. Germline V gene lookup returns CDR1 MGHRA and CDR2 YSYEKL.

J is TRBJ2-1 and V is TRBV2, with a weak D call TRBD2 (5 bases). CDR1 and CDR2 from the germline V gene are SNHLY and FYNNEI. V lost 2 bases, J lost 8 bases, and 10 bases lay in between. CDR3 length: 13 amino acids. The CDR3 DNA reads as TGTGCCAGCAGTGAAATTGGTAGCGATGAGCAGTTCTTC. Translated, it gives CASSEIGSDEQFF.

The chain has TRBV12-3 or TRBV12-4 and TRBJ1-1; D might be TRBD1 (6 bases). Trimming pared 6 bases from V and 1 base from J, leaving 9 bases between. This CDR3 comprises 13 residues. In nucleotides, the CDR3 is TGTGCCAGCAGGGTACAGGGGAACACTGAAGCTTTCTTT. Protein sequence: CASRVQGNTEAFF.

This clonotype has at least ten counts. The chain is built from TRBV12-3 or TRBV12-4 and TRBJ1-6, with D tentatively TRBD1 (6 bases). CDR3 size: 15 residues. V was clipped by 3 bases and J by 2 bases, with 8 bases between them. This chain's CDR3 is CASSFRGTYNSPLHF. CDR3 nucleotide sequence: TGTGCCAGCAGTTTCAGGGGCACCTATAATTCACCCCTCCACTTT.

The chain carries TRBV5-8 and TRBJ1-1, with D hard to call. There are 15 residues in the CDR3. V lost 1 base to trimming and J lost 0 bases, with 10 bases between them. Germline V gives CDR1 SGHTS, CDR2 YDEGEE. CDR3 loop: CASSLYRGMNTEAFF. The DNA for the CDR3 is TGTGCCAGCAGCTTGTACCGGGGTATGAACACTGAAGCTTTCTTT.

This clonotype was seen more than once but under ten times. The chain couples TRBV5-1 to TRBJ2-1, with TRBD1 matching 7 bases. CDR3 length equals 14 residues. The germline gives CDR1 SGHRS, CDR2 YFSETQ. V was pared by 5 bases and J by 2 bases, with 4 bases of the junction left unmatched. The DNA for the CDR3 is TGCGCCAGCAGACTCGGGACAGCCTACAATGAGCAGTTCTTC. This encodes CASRLGTAYNEQFF.

The rearrangement links TRBV30 to TRBJ2-7; no clear D. CDR1 GTSNPN and CDR2 SVGIG come from the germline V gene (reference sequence). The V end was cut by 1 base, the J end by 2 bases, with 9 bases between. The CDR3 loop spans 13 amino acids. CDR3 sequence reads: CAWSEDTTYEQYF. The CDR3 DNA sequence: TGTGCCTGGAGTGAGGATACGACCTACGAGCAGTACTTC.

This clonotype was counted between two and nine times. The rearrangement joins TRBV3-1 to TRBJ2-2; D might be TRBD1 or TRBD2, each matching 6 bases. The CDR3 is 16 residues long. Germline CDR1 reads LGHDT; CDR2 reads YNNKEL (reference sequence). The V and J ends lost 1 base and 4 bases respectively, with 13 bases between them. CDR3 in DNA: TGTGCCAGCAGCCAAGTTAGCAGGGGAGGCACCGGGGAGCTGTTTTTT. Translation: CASSQVSRGGTGELFF.

J is TRBJ1-5 and V is TRBV6-5; TRBD1 agrees at 10 bases. The CDR3 is 15 residues long. V lost 4 bases, J lost 4 bases, and 4 bases stayed unmatched. Per germline, CDR1 MNHEY and CDR2 SVGAGI. CDR3 protein: CASSLTGGANQPQHF. As DNA, the CDR3 is TGTGCCAGCAGTTTGACAGGGGGCGCAAATCAGCCCCAGCATTTT.

This CDR3 reads CASSQSPGGTEAFF. CDR3 sequence (DNA): TGCGCCAGCAGTCAGTCTCCAGGGGGCACTGAAGCTTTCTTT. This chain uses TRBV23-1 with TRBJ1-1, with 7 bases fitting TRBD1. TRBV23-1 is filed as an ORF, its function uncertain. The CDR3 loop spans 14 amino acids. Trimming took 3 bases from V and 4 from J; bases not matched to a gene: 5.

The genes are TRBV6-2 or TRBV6-3 and TRBJ2-7, with D unresolved. CDR3 length equals 15 residues. V was pared by 6 bases and J by 4 bases, with 19 bases between. From germline, CDR1 is MNHEY and CDR2 SVGEGT. Here the CDR3 reads CASRQTAAAAYEQYF. As DNA, the CDR3 is TGTGCCAGCAGACAAACCGCGGCGGCAGCTTACGAGCAGTACTTC.